The sequence of this T cell receptor (beta chain) was determined in a study of blood T cell repertoires in COVID-19. Study-wide context: The cDNA or gDNA used as material had been derived from T cells, B-cell-depleted T cells, or PBMCs.

In the original processing: Estimates of nucleated cell counts were drawn from the amplification of reference gene primers. Profiling relied on immunoSEQ multiplex PCR, and the TCRdb table lists in-frame clones only, not all of them. D and trimming come from the DNA, and the V and J calls and clone size come from that table. The data show 300,000 to 500,000 clones, with roughly 90% seen just once and approximately 0.96% held by the top ten. Participant-given clinical history determined each cohort assignment. V dropped 4 bases and J dropped 3 bases, with 12 bases sitting between them. CDR3 length: 14 amino acids. Per germline, CDR1 LGHDT and CDR2 YNNKEL (reference sequence).

The chain joins TRBV3-1 (or the pseudogene TRBV3-2) to TRBJ1-1, with D possibly being TRBD1 (5 bases). Material: PBMCs or T cells enriched from blood (not recorded which). The receptor was derived from a young woman with acute COVID-19. Here the CDR3 reads CASSPPGGDTEAFF. In DNA form, the CDR3 reads TGTGCCAGCAGCCCGCCGGGGGGGGACACTGAAGCTTTCTTT.